Listed below are T cell receptor beta chains from one sample, sequenced in a study of CD8 T cells in Susac syndrome. TCRdb re-analysed the immunoSEQ multiplex PCR reads in MiXCR, keeping a single row per CDR3 protein. The sample contains approximately 100,000 distinct CDR3 sequences, 94% of which appear only once. What was sequenced was CD8+ T cells from PBMCs. These receptors originate from a human donor with Susac syndrome. The CDR3 runs from the conserved cysteine through the conserved F or W. Fields, in order: CDR3 length, clone size, J gene, V gene, D gene, CDR3 DNA, CDR3 protein. The D gene is left open where the match is weak. For some rows the clone size is stated as once, few or many, or as a class when expanded; others skip it.

15 . TRBJ2-1 TRBV6-5 . TGTGCCAGCAGTTACGGGGGGACAGTTAACAATGAGCAGTTCTTC CASSYGGTVNNEQFF
13 . TRBJ1-5 TRBV27 . TGTGCCAGCAGTTTGGGGGCTAGGCAGCCCCAGCATTTT CASSLGARQPQHF
14 once TRBJ2-7 TRBV27 TRBD1 TGTGCCAGCAGCCACGACAGGGCAGGTCGCGAGCAGTACTTC CASSHDRAGREQYF
11 . TRBJ1-1 TRBV15 . TGTGCCACTGGAGGTGTTACTGAAGCTTTCTTT CATGGVTEAFF
11 . TRBJ1-2 TRBV5-4 . TGTGCCAGCAGCTTGGTCGGTGGCTACACCTTC CASSLVGGYTF
13 . TRBJ2-2 TRBV5-4 TRBD2 TGTGCCAGCAGCTGGGGAGGGACCGGGGAGCTGTTTTTT CASSWGGTGELFF
16 . TRBJ2-3 TRBV13 . TGTGCCAGCAGCGCGAATGTAGGGCGTGGCGCAGATACGCAGTATTTT CASSANVGRGADTQYF
14 . TRBJ2-1 TRBV29-1 . TGCAGCGTAAAGAGGGCTGGCGTGTACAATGAGCAGTTCTTC CSVKRAGVYNEQFF
13 . TRBJ2-5 TRBV15 . TGTGCCACCAGGGACTCGGCCTTCGTGGCCCAGTACTTC CATRDSAFVAQYF
15 . TRBJ2-3 TRBV14 . TGTGCCAGCAGCCCTCCTGAGGCTAGCACAGATACGCAGTATTTT CASSPPEASTDTQYF
14 . TRBJ1-5 TRBV24-1 TRBD1 TGTGCCACCAGAGACAGGGTGCGGGATCAGCCCCAGCATTTT CATRDRVRDQPQHF
14 . TRBJ2-5 TRBV15 . TGTGCCACCAGCAGAGATCGAGCGGGCGTAGACCAGTACTTC CATSRDRAGVDQYF
13 once TRBJ1-2 TRBV27 TRBD1 TGTGCCAGCAGCTCTGACAGGGGGGATGGCTACACCTTC CASSSDRGDGYTF
12 . TRBJ2-5 TRBV13 . TGTGCCAGCAGCCAACTGGCCGAGACCCAGTACTTC CASSQLAETQYF
15 . TRBJ2-3 TRBV7-2 . TGTGCCAGCAGCTTATTTAGCGCCTACACAGATACGCAGTATTTT CASSLFSAYTDTQYF
16 . TRBJ1-1 TRBV15 . TGTGCCACCAGCAGGGAAAAATTGATGGGGAACACTGAAGCTTTCTTT CATSREKLMGNTEAFF
17 . TRBJ1-1 TRBV15 . TGTGCCACCAGCCCGAAACGGGTACAGAGCATGAACACTGAAGCTTTCTTT CATSPKRVQSMNTEAFF
15 . TRBJ2-3 TRBV20-1 . TGCAGTGCTAGAGGAATAGGCTTATACACAGATACGCAGTATTTT CSARGIGLYTDTQYF
16 . TRBJ2-5 TRBV7-6 . TGTGCCAGCAGCCCGTCTTCAAGCGTCCGCCCAGAGACCCAGTACTTC CASSPSSSVRPETQYF
15 few TRBJ2-7 TRBV13 TRBD1 TGTGCCAGCAGCGCCCGGACAGGGCGTATGGGCGAGCAGTACTTC CASSARTGRMGEQYF